This paragraph reports one TCR beta chain. V lost 0 bases to trimming and J lost 6 bases; unmatched junction nucleotides: 2. CDR3 size: 14 residues. Germline V gene lookup returns CDR1 SGHDT and CDR2 YYEEEE. This entry is derived from a study of blood T cell repertoires in COVID-19. Libraries were prepared by immunoSEQ multiplex PCR; TCRdb keeps only in-frame clonotypes and omits some of them. The sample has about 130,000 clones; around 83% are singletons. Individuals aged about 18 to 100 years were recruited from 24 US areas. Cohorts were based on clinical histories the participants reported. Sequencing input: PBMCs or T cells enriched from blood (not recorded which). The TCR comes from a man aged 25-40 years who had recovered from COVID-19. The chain carries TRBV5-6 and TRBJ2-1; 8 bases fit TRBD2. CDR3 in amino acids: CASSLELAANEQFF. The CDR3, as DNA: TGTGCCAGCAGCTTGGAACTAGCGGCCAATGAGCAGTTCTTC.